Below are 23 T cell receptor beta chains sequenced from a single sample in a study of T cell responses to AZD1222 COVID-19 vaccine. Method: immunoSEQ multiplex PCR; TCRdb's copy keeps in-frame clones and lacks some. Of fewer than 200,000 clones in the sample, roughly 87% were seen once. This sample comprised peripheral blood, obtained 28 days after the second AZD1222 dose. These receptors originate from an adult who received the AZD1222 COVID-19 vaccine.

The chain is built from TRBV7-9 and TRBJ1-1; no firm D call. CDR1 is SEHNR and CDR2 is FQNEAQ in the germline V gene (reference sequence). V dropped 2 bases and J dropped 5 bases, with 12 bases sitting between them. The length of the CDR3 is 14 residues. The CDR3 here is CASSLTASSTEAFF. The CDR3 DNA follows: TGTGCCAGCAGCTTAACCGCTTCCTCGACTGAAGCTTTCTTT.

The V and J genes are TRBV5-1 and TRBJ2-3, with D perhaps matching TRBD1 (6 bases). Trimming removed 0 bases at V and 0 bases at J, with 11 bases between. The germline gives CDR1 SGHRS, CDR2 YFSETQ. The CDR3 sequence is 16 residues long. CDR3 nucleotide sequence: TGCGCCAGCAGCTTGGAGCACGACAGGAGCACAGATACGCAGTATTTT. It encodes CASSLEHDRSTDTQYF.

The gene calls are TRBV5-1 and TRBJ2-3; D perhaps matches TRBD2 (6 bases). This CDR3 has 14 residues. Germline loops: CDR1 SGHRS, CDR2 YFSETQ. The V end lost 4 bases, the J end lost 1 base, and 10 bases lay between the germline ends. The CDR3 bases are TGCGCCAGCAGCCCCGGGGGTGGCACAGATACGCAGTATTTT. Translation: CASSPGGGTDTQYF.

This clone was seen only once. The chain carries TRBV2 and TRBJ2-7; 7 nucleotides agree with TRBD1. Germline CDR1 SNHLY, CDR2 FYNNEI. The trim removed 8 bases at V and 4 bases at J, leaving 14 bases unmatched. The CDR3 length is 15 residues. The chain's CDR3 is CASSLGQGVMYEQYF. The CDR3 DNA is TGTGCCAGCTCCTTGGGGCAGGGGGTGATGTACGAGCAGTACTTC.

This clone was recorded once. V and J are TRBV14 and TRBJ1-1; possible D gene TRBD1, 6 bases. Germline V CDR1 and CDR2: SGHDN, FVKESK. V was clipped by 4 bases and J by 1 base, with 10 bases between them. The length of the CDR3 is 14 residues. The CDR3 is CASSPGARNTEAFF. The CDR3 DNA reads as TGTGCCAGCAGCCCAGGGGCGAGGAACACTGAAGCTTTCTTT.

V is TRBV29-1 and J is TRBJ2-3, with unresolved D. The CDR3 spans 14 residues. The germline V and J ends were trimmed by 3 bases and 1 base, with 11 bases remaining between them. From germline, CDR1 is SQVTM and CDR2 ANQGSEA. In DNA form, the CDR3 reads TGCAGCGTTGATTTCCCCCAAGGCACAGATACGCAGTATTTT. Protein product: CSVDFPQGTDTQYF.

V is TRBV30 and J is TRBJ2-7; a possible D gene is TRBD1 (5 bases). The CDR3 length is 14 residues. Germline loops: CDR1 GTSNPN, CDR2 SVGIG (reference sequence). Trimming left V 4 bases short and J 2 bases short, with 15 bases between. The CDR3 DNA is TGTGCCTGGAACAAGGGGATGGGGACCTACGAGCAGTACTTC. It yields the protein CAWNKGMGTYEQYF. Using reference TRBV30 and TRBJ2-7 for the parts outside the CDR3, the full variable domain is SQTIHQWPATLVQPVGSPLSLECTVEGTSNPNLYWYRQAAGRGLQLLFYSVGIGQISSEVPQNLSASRPQDRQFILSSKKLLLSDSGFYLCAWNKGMGTYEQYFGPGTRLTVT.

In this sample, this clone turned up once. This sequence joins TRBV10-3 and TRBJ2-2, with 13 bases aligning to TRBD2. The V segment lost 8 bases and the J segment 4 bases; nucleotides outside the gene matches: 4. This CDR3 comprises 15 residues. The germline V gene has CDR1 ENHRY and CDR2 SYGVKD. CDR3 coding DNA: TGTGCCATCGGGACTAGCGGGGAAAGCACCGGGGAGCTGTTTTTT. The encoded protein is CAIGTSGESTGELFF.

This clone is a singleton in its sample. CDR3 sequence (DNA): TGTGCCAGCAGTGAAGCGCTTCAACGGGGGAGGGAGACCCAGTACTTC. The encoded protein is CASSEALQRGRETQYF. This sequence joins TRBV2 and TRBJ2-5, with D perhaps TRBD2 (6 bases). The CDR3 runs 16 residues. V was trimmed by 0 bases and J by 5 bases, leaving 16 bases between them. CDR1 and CDR2 (germline): SNHLY, FYNNEI.

The rearrangement links TRBV19 to TRBJ1-1; unclear D gene. V was trimmed by 9 bases and J by 3 bases, leaving 8 bases between them. The CDR3 spans 11 residues. The germline V gene has CDR1 LNHDA and CDR2 SQIVND (reference sequence). The CDR3 DNA is TGTGCCAGCCAATATTACACTGAAGCTTTCTTT. It codes for CASQYYTEAFF.

The chain recombines TRBV6-1 with TRBJ2-7, with 8 bases fitting TRBD2. Germline V gene sequence: CDR1 MNHNS, CDR2 SASEGT. J gave up 5 bases and V 2 bases, and 11 bases lay outside the gene matches. The CDR3 covers 16 residues. The CDR3 region is CASSENGAGGLDEQYF. The CDR3 nucleotides read TGTGCCAGCAGTGAAAATGGGGCGGGGGGCCTGGACGAGCAGTACTTC.

V gene TRBV5-4 combines with J gene TRBJ2-1; 10 bases agree with TRBD2. V dropped 9 bases and J dropped 9; count of bases not matched to a gene: 9. CDR1 and CDR2 from the germline V gene are SGHNT and YYREEE (reference sequence). This CDR3 has 13 amino acids. DNA for the CDR3: TGTGCCATTTTAAGCGGGGGGGCTGGTGAGCAGTTCTTC. It yields the protein CAILSGGAGEQFF.

This chain uses TRBV6-6 with TRBJ1-2; D uncertain. This CDR3 comprises 18 residues. Germline lookup yields CDR1 MNHNY and CDR2 SVGAGI (reference sequence). The V gene lost 5 bases and the J gene lost 5 bases, with 27 bases spanning the gap. CDR3 amino acids: CASSQVHLRVTSRYGYTF. The CDR3 DNA sequence: TGTGCCAGCAGTCAGGTTCATCTTCGGGTCACCAGTCGATATGGCTACACCTTC.

This chain links TRBV28 with TRBJ2-7, with TRBD1 matching 9 bases. This CDR3 spans 15 amino acids. J gave up 3 bases and V 2 bases, and 5 bases lay outside the gene matches. Germline CDR1 and CDR2: MDHEN and SYDVKM. The CDR3 region is CASSLEQGASYEQYF. The CDR3 DNA is TGTGCCAGCAGTTTAGAACAGGGGGCTAGCTACGAGCAGTACTTC.

This clone was recorded only once. The rearrangement joins TRBV18 to TRBJ2-3; 7 bases line up with TRBD1. This CDR3 spans 15 amino acids. The ends lost 2 bases at V and 3 bases at J; junction bases unmatched: 5. The V gene's germline CDR1 is KGHSH and CDR2 LQKENI. The DNA for the CDR3 is TGTGCCAGCTCACCATCGACCAGGGGGACAGATACGCAGTATTTT. As protein: CASSPSTRGTDTQYF.

The gene calls are TRBV3-1 (or the pseudogene TRBV3-2) and TRBJ2-1; D may be TRBD1 (6 bases). The V gene's germline CDR1 is LGHDT and CDR2 YNNKEL (reference sequence). The CDR3 extends over 14 amino acids. The ends were cut back, 3 bases at V and 3 bases at J, with 9 bases in the middle. The CDR3 nucleotides are TGTGCCAGCAGCCATGGGGGCCGCTACAATGAGCAGTTCTTC. It is translated as CASSHGGRYNEQFF.

The chain links TRBV4-2 to TRBJ2-3; D is undetermined. The V gene lost 0 bases and the J gene lost 0 bases, with 10 bases spanning the gap. CDR3 length: 16 amino acids. Germline V lookup: CDR1 LGHNA, CDR2 YNFKEQ. CDR3 residues: CASSQDRAISTDTQYF. The CDR3 region has the DNA TGTGCCAGCAGCCAAGATAGGGCCATAAGCACAGATACGCAGTATTTT.

This chain connects TRBV29-1 to TRBJ2-3; TRBD2 matches 11 bases. Germline-derived CDR1 and CDR2 are SQVTM and ANQGSEA. Trimming took 6 bases from V and 6 from J; bases not matched to a gene: 5. CDR3 length equals 13 residues. This CDR3 is CSVPSGGRDTQYF. CDR3 DNA sequence: TGCAGCGTCCCTAGCGGGGGGAGGGATACGCAGTATTTT.

The chain couples TRBV18 to TRBJ1-6; D call uncertain. V lost 9 bases to trimming and J lost 8 bases, with 17 bases between them. The CDR3 spans 14 residues. CDR1 KGHSH and CDR2 LQKENI come from the germline V gene. In nucleotides, the CDR3 is TGTGCCAGTTCCTTTGGGAATTTGGATTCACCCCTCCACTTT. The encoded protein is CASSFGNLDSPLHF.

Written as DNA, the CDR3 is TGTGCCAGCAGCCAAGCTCAGGGGGCAGGGGAAAAACTGTTTTTT. Translating it yields CASSQAQGAGEKLFF. V is TRBV4-2 and J is TRBJ1-4; 8 bases map to TRBD1. This CDR3 contains 15 residues. Unmatched junction bases numbered 6, after V lost 1 base and J lost 8 bases. CDR1 and CDR2 from the germline V gene are LGHNA and YNFKEQ.

The chain uses TRBV27 and TRBJ2-2; D call uncertain. V was clipped by 5 bases and J by 2 bases, with 3 bases between them. Germline values: CDR1 MNHEY, CDR2 SMNVEV (reference sequence). This CDR3 spans 12 amino acids. CDR3 in amino acids: CASSPNTGELFF. CDR3 bases: TGTGCCAGCAGTCCTAACACCGGGGAGCTGTTTTTT.

The chain joins TRBV15 to TRBJ1-1; a weak D match, TRBD1 (5 bases). In germline, CDR1 is LNHNV, CDR2 YYDKDF (reference sequence). This CDR3 spans 20 amino acids. The germline V and J ends were trimmed by 8 bases and 2 bases, with 33 bases remaining between them. CDR3 nucleotide sequence: TGTGCCACCGGGACGTCGAGAGGCCTCCCGTTTGATAGGATAAACACTGAAGCTTTCTTT. It codes for CATGTSRGLPFDRINTEAFF.

The chain couples TRBV3-1 (or the pseudogene TRBV3-2) to TRBJ1-3; D is uncertain. The CDR3 extends over 17 amino acids. Trimming took off 2 bases at V and 4 bases at J, with 18 bases between the two ends. Germline CDR1 reads LGHDT; CDR2 reads YNNKEL (reference sequence). CDR3 residues: CASSQNDIRATGNTIYF. The DNA of the CDR3 is TGTGCCAGCAGCCAAAATGACATCCGGGCAACGGGAAACACCATATATTTT.